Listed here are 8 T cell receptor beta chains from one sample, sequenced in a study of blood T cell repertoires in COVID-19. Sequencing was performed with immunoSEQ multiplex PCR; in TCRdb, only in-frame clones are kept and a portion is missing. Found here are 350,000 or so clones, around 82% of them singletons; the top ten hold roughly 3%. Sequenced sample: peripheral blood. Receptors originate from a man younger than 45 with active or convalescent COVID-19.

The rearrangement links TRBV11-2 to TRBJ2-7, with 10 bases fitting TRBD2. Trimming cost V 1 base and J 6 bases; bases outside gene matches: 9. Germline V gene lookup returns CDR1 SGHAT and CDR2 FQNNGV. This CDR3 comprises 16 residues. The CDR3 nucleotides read TGTGCCAGCAGCTTAGGGTCTAGCGGGGGAGTACGCGAGCAGTACTTC. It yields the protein CASSLGSSGGVREQYF.

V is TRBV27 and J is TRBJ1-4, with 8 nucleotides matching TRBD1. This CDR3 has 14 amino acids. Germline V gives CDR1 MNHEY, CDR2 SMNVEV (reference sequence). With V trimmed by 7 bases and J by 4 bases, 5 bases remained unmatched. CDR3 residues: CASTKTGGNEKLFF. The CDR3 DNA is TGTGCCAGCACGAAAACAGGGGGTAATGAAAAACTGTTTTTT.

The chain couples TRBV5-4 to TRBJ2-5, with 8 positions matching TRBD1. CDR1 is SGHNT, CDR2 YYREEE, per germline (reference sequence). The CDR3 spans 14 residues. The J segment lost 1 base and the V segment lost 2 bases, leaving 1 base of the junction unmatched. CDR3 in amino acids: CASSFGQGQETQYF. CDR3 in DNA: TGTGCCAGCAGCTTTGGACAGGGCCAAGAGACCCAGTACTTC.

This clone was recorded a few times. In DNA, the CDR3 is TGTGCCTGGAGTGTTGTAACAGGGGGAGCTTTCTTT. Protein: CAWSVVTGGAFF. This chain joins TRBV30 and TRBJ1-1; TRBD1 matches at 8 bases. The V gene's germline CDR1 is GTSNPN and CDR2 SVGIG (reference sequence). The V and J ends lost 0 bases and 10 bases, in that order; junction bases with no gene match: 4. This CDR3 has 12 amino acids.

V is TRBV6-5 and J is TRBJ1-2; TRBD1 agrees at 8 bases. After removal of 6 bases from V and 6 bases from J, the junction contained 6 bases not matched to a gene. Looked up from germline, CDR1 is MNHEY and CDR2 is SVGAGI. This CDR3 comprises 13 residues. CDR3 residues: CASSLDRVHGYTF. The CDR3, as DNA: TGTGCCAGCAGCTTGGACAGGGTTCATGGCTACACCTTC.

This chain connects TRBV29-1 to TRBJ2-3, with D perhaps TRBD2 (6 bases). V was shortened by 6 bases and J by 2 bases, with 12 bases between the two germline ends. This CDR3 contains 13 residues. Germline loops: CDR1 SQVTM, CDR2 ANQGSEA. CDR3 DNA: TGCAGCGTGGGGGGACGGTTCACAGATACGCAGTATTTT. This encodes CSVGGRFTDTQYF.

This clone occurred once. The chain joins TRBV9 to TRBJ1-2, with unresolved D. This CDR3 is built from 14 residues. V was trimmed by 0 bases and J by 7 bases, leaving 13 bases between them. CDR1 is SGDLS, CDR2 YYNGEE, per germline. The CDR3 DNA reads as TGTGCCAGCAGCGTAGGGGTGGAGGGCTTTGGCTACACCTTC. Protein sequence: CASSVGVEGFGYTF.

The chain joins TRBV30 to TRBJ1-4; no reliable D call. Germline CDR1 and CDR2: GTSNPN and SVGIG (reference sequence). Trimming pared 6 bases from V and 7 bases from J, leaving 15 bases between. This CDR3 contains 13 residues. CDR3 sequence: CACGYYSGEKLFF. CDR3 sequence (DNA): TGTGCCTGCGGGTATTACAGCGGTGAAAAACTGTTTTTT. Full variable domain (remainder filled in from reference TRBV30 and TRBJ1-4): SQTIHQWPATLVQPVGSPLSLECTVEGTSNPNLYWYRQAAGRGLQLLFYSVGIGQISSEVPQNLSASRPQDRQFILSSKKLLLSDSGFYLCACGYYSGEKLFFGSGTQLSVL.